This entry describes one TCR beta chain. The data belong to a study of blood T cell repertoires in COVID-19. Background on the study: From the United States, Italy and Spain came samples of acute and convalescent COVID-19. PBMCs, B-cell-depleted T cells, or T cells provided the cDNA or gDNA that made up the material.

The CDR3 consists of 13 residues. Trimming took 6 bases from V and 5 from J, leaving 12 bases between them. CDR1 and CDR2 (germline): SGDLS, YYNGEE. Original processing notes: Researchers report that nucleated cell counts were estimated from reference gene primer amplification. Only in-frame clones appear in the TCRdb table, and some are missing; sequencing was by immunoSEQ multiplex PCR. Clone size and V and J calls were adopted from that table, with D and trimming inferred from the DNA. There are 85,000 to 95,000 clones in the sample; 70% to 85% occur only once, and 6% to 8.5% lies in the top ten. Sequenced sample: peripheral blood. The receptor was isolated from a man between 65 and 85 years old with acute or convalescent COVID-19. The chain joins TRBV9 to TRBJ2-1; D not certain. The CDR3 DNA sequence: TGTGCCAGCACCCTAGGCGGCCACAATGAGCAGTTCTTC. This encodes CASTLGGHNEQFF.